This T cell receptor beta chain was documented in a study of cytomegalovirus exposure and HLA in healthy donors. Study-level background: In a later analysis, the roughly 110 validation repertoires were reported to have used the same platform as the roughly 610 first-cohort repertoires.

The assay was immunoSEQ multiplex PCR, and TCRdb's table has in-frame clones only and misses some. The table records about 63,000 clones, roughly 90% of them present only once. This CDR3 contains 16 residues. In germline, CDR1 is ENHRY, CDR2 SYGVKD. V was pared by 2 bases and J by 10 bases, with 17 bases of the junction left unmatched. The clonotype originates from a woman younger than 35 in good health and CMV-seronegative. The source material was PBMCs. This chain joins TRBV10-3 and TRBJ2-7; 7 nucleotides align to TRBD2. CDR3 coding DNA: TGTGCCATCAGTGAGCCCGACGAATCTAGCGGAGGGCCTCAGTACTTC. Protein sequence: CAISEPDESSGGPQYF.